This TCR beta chain is drawn from a study of CD8 T cells in ankylosing spondylitis. Notes on this clonotype: Its antigen is not identified.

CDR3 length: 12 amino acids. With 7 bases removed from V and 6 bases from J, the gap between germline ends came to 9 bases. In making TCR beta libraries, quantitative 5'-RACE with molecular barcodes was used. Each CDR3 protein is one row after TCRdb ran MiXCR on the 5' RACE reads. Among 150,000 or so distinct CDR3 sequences, approximately 16% were seen once, and the ten largest hold approximately 7.6%. Study conclusions and caveats: Ankylosing spondylitis blood appeared to carry a characteristic TCR beta motif of several highly homologous variants. Significantly higher representation of disease-linked clones was reported for matched ankylosing spondylitis synovial fluid. Some of these motif variants have turned up before, in reports on reactive arthritis synovial fluid and blood.

The specimen was blood, either unsorted or a sorted T cell fraction (not recorded which). This receptor was taken from a male donor with ankylosing spondylitis or in good health (not recorded which). V and J are TRBV12-3 or TRBV12-4 and TRBJ2-2; TRBD1 might be the D (5 bases). CDR3 residues: CASTQGAGELFF. CDR3 coding DNA: TGTGCCAGCACCCAGGGCGCCGGGGAGCTGTTTTTT.